The T cell receptor beta chain described here comes from a study of T cell repertoires in cytomegalovirus infection. Looking at the study overall: Public TCR beta signatures indicated both CMV infection and matching HLA type.

General study results and limits: Carriers of CMV and the relevant HLA type were discriminated by public TCR beta frequency. Clonotype analysis showed dominance of the ex vivo response by HLA-C-restricted CMV-specific TCR beta clonotypes.

Germline lookup yields CDR1 MGHRA and CDR2 YSYEKL. V shed 0 bases and J shed 3 bases, with 20 bases lying between them. The CDR3 runs 19 residues. TCRdb passed the reads through MiXCR, listing each CDR3 protein once. The sample holds over 100,000 distinct CDR3 sequences; roughly a tenth are singletons and the top ten take 31%. The table lists this clonotype with a few counts. Its antigen remains unidentified. The receptor's source is a human donor in good health (CMV status not recorded). Some clones in this sample may be carry-over from other donors' samples. This chain connects TRBV4-1 to TRBJ2-2, with D perhaps TRBD2 (7 bases). Material for sequencing was PBMCs, sequenced either directly or after in vitro stimulation (not recorded which). CDR3 DNA sequence: TGCGCCAGCAGCCAAGATAGTATCGGGGGGCTAGGGGACACCGGGGAGCTGTTTTTT. Protein: CASSQDSIGGLGDTGELFF.